The 14 T cell receptor beta chains below were found in one sample sequenced in a study of regulatory and conventional T cells in breast cancer. TCRdb processed the PCR reads anew with MiXCR; each CDR3 protein has one entry. The table includes approximately 9,500 distinct CDR3 sequences, about a third detected once. Source material: conventional T cells from blood. Receptors were obtained from a male donor in good health.

This clonotype was seen only a few times. J is TRBJ2-1 and V is TRBV5-1; TRBD2 agrees at 9 bases. This CDR3 comprises 16 residues. CDR1 SGHRS and CDR2 YFSETQ come from the germline V gene. The ends lost 4 bases at V and 0 bases at J; junction bases unmatched: 5. The CDR3 bases are TGCGCCAGCAGCCGCGGGGGGGTGATCTCCTACAATGAGCAGTTCTTC. It yields the protein CASSRGGVISYNEQFF.

This chain connects TRBV7-2 to TRBJ2-5; D perhaps matches TRBD1 (5 bases). Germline assignment: CDR1 SGHTA and CDR2 FQGNSA. Trimming removed 5 bases from V and 1 base from J, with 11 bases in between. The CDR3 runs to 14 residues. CDR3 in DNA: TGTGCCAGCAGCCCTGGACACCTCCAAGAGACCCAGTACTTC. Translation: CASSPGHLQETQYF.

The V and J genes are TRBV18 and TRBJ2-3, with D unresolved. The ends were cut back, 2 bases at V and 4 bases at J, with 7 bases in the middle. This CDR3 region has 13 residues. Germline loops: CDR1 KGHSH, CDR2 LQKENI. Here the CDR3 reads CASSPGVADTQYF. The CDR3 bases are TGTGCCAGCTCACCAGGAGTCGCAGATACGCAGTATTTT.

On this clonotype itself: This sequence may be a read error, since a much larger clone differs from it by one base. The J gene is TRBJ1-4, the V gene TRBV18; D gene uncertain. The CDR3 runs to 14 residues. CDR1 and CDR2 (germline): KGHSH, LQKENI. CDR3 sequence (DNA): TGTACCAGCTGTGAGTCCAGCGAAAATGAAAAACTGTTTTTT. Its protein is CTSCESSENEKLFF.

Regarding this clonotype: This may stem from a read error, because a much larger clone lies one nucleotide away. V is TRBV29-1 and J is TRBJ1-1; D remains ambiguous. The germline CDR1 and CDR2 sequences are SQVTM and ANQGSEA. The CDR3 is 13 residues long. The CDR3 nucleotides are TGCAACGTCGTGGCCCCCGAGAACACTGAAGCTTTCTTT. As protein: CNVVAPENTEAFF.

The rearrangement uses TRBV7-2 and TRBJ2-5, with a weak D call TRBD1 (5 bases). Germline CDR1 SGHTA, CDR2 FQGNSA. This CDR3 comprises 13 residues. V was shortened by 5 bases and J by 4 bases, with 11 bases between the two germline ends. CDR3 coding DNA: TGTGCCAGCAGCGTGGTCAGGGTAGAGACCCAGTACTTC. Protein: CASSVVRVETQYF.

About this clonotype: A read error is possible here, since a much larger clone lies one base away. V and J are TRBV20-1 and TRBJ1-4, with D hard to call. V lost 0 bases and J lost 3, with 14 bases in between. CDR1 and CDR2 from the germline V gene are DFQATT and SNEGSKA (reference sequence). The CDR3 has 16 residues. CDR3 nucleotides: TGCAGTGCTAGAGATCGGTCACGAGGAGCTAATGAAAAACTGTTTTTT. It specifies CSARDRSRGANEKLFF.

This clonotype qualifies as medium-sized. The chain employs TRBV11-2 and TRBJ1-4; weak D call: TRBD1 (5 bases). Trimming removed 5 bases from V and 1 base from J, with 17 bases in between. This CDR3 spans 17 amino acids. Per the germline V gene, CDR1 is SGHAT and CDR2 is FQNNGV. Here the CDR3 reads CASSPGTSWLTNEKLFF. CDR3 nucleotide sequence: TGTGCCAGCAGCCCGGGGACTTCGTGGTTAACTAATGAAAAACTGTTTTTT.

Worth noting for this clonotype: One end of the junction fails to match germline, which may point to a read error. The V gene is TRBV20-1, the J gene TRBJ2-5, with D unresolved. The CDR3 is made up of 13 amino acids. Germline CDR1 DFQATT, CDR2 SNEGSKA (reference sequence). The CDR3 sequence: CSATPPKQETQCF. For the CDR3, the DNA is TGCAGTGCCACTCCCCCCAAGCAAGAGACCCAGTGCTTC.

The chain is built from TRBV7-2 and TRBJ1-2; no clear D. CDR1 SGHTA and CDR2 FQGNSA come from the germline V gene. The CDR3 sequence is 14 residues long. Deletions cut 7 bases from V and 8 bases from J, with 20 bases between. In nucleotides, the CDR3 is TGTGCCAGCATCTCAGATGGGAGGGTCCGAGGCTACACCTTC. As protein: CASISDGRVRGYTF.

In this sample, this clonotype turned up a few times. A much larger clone lies one base from this, so it may be a read error. Given the absence of the conserved phenylalanine or tryptophan at the CDR3 end, a read error is likely. J is TRBJ1-1 and V is TRBV4-2; D remains ambiguous. Germline CDR1 reads LGHNA; CDR2 reads YNFKEQ. Trimming shortened V by 1 base and J by 0 bases, and 15 bases separated the two germline ends. The CDR3 loop spans 17 amino acids. CDR3: CASSQANSGGMNTEAFL. CDR3 coding DNA: TGTGCCAGCAGCCAAGCAAACTCGGGTGGGATGAACACTGAAGCTTTCCTT.

The rearrangement links TRBV20-1 to TRBJ1-5; D is undetermined. This CDR3 spans 12 amino acids. V was cut by 6 bases and J by 2 bases, with 8 bases left in between. Germline lookup yields CDR1 DFQATT and CDR2 SNEGSKA (reference sequence). The CDR3 DNA reads TGCAGTGCCAGAAGGGGCAATCAGCCCCAGCATTTT. Protein: CSARRGNQPQHF.

The sample holds a few counts of this clonotype. The chain is built from TRBV27 and TRBJ1-5; TRBD1 agrees at 9 bases. The CDR3 has 16 residues. Germline lookup yields CDR1 MNHEY and CDR2 SMNVEV (reference sequence). Trimming took 4 bases from V and 1 from J; bases not matched to a gene: 5. The CDR3 DNA reads as TGTGCCAGCAGTTCACAGGGGGCGTTGAGCAATCAGCCCCAGCATTTT. Encoded protein: CASSSQGALSNQPQHF.

This clonotype was counted only a few times. The rearrangement joins TRBV20-1 to TRBJ1-5; 10 nucleotides align to TRBD1. Germline values: CDR1 DFQATT, CDR2 SNEGSKA (reference sequence). Trimming at V came to 8 bases and at J to 6 bases, leaving 13 bases not matched to a gene. CDR3 length: 15 amino acids. CDR3 protein: CSPYNGQGVGQPQHF. The CDR3 DNA reads TGCAGTCCCTATAACGGACAGGGGGTAGGTCAGCCCCAGCATTTT.